The 8 T cell receptor beta chains presented below share a single source sample, sequenced in a study of cytomegalovirus exposure and HLA in healthy donors listed by TCRdb under 2017. The library was made by the immunoSEQ multiplex PCR assay. A mixture of 60 forward primers for TCR Vbeta segments and 13 reverse primers for TCR Jbeta segments was used in the multiplex PCR. In TCRdb, the immuneACCESS table is reduced to in-frame sequences with V and J assigned. These tables do not hold every clone; where another copy was compared, an unresolved V gene accounts for under half, and the others remain unexplained. The sample table lists about 200,000 clones, 10% to 15% of them with a count of one. The ten largest make up approximately 8.4% of the sample. Material: PBMCs. The source of these receptors is a man aged 50-60 years in good health and CMV-seropositive.

J is TRBJ2-5 and V is TRBV15, with D perhaps TRBD1 (6 bases). Trimming shortened V by 0 bases and J by 0 bases, and 11 bases separated the two germline ends. The CDR3 runs 16 residues. The germline gives CDR1 LNHNV, CDR2 YYDKDF (reference sequence). The CDR3 spells CATSREGAAYQETQYF. DNA for the CDR3: TGTGCCACCAGCAGAGAGGGGGCCGCGTACCAAGAGACCCAGTACTTC. Based on the CDR3 plus reference TRBV15 and TRBJ2-5, the full variable domain is DAMVIQNPRYQVTQFGKPVTLSCSQTLNHNVMYWYQQKSSQAPKLLFHYYDKDFNNEADTPDNFQSRRPNTSFCFLDIRSPGLGDTAMYLCATSREGAAYQETQYFGPGTRLLVL.

This clone was observed a handful of times. The V call is TRBV5-4, the J call TRBJ2-3; a weak D match, TRBD1 (5 bases). Trimming shortened V by 4 bases and J by 8 bases, and 11 bases separated the two germline ends. The CDR3 contains 12 residues. Looked up from germline, CDR1 is SGHNT and CDR2 is YYREEE (reference sequence). This CDR3 is CASSPGQGTQYF. CDR3 nucleotide sequence: TGTGCCAGCAGCCCCGGGCAGGGTACGCAGTATTTT.

The chain links TRBV18 to TRBJ2-2; 8 nucleotides line up with TRBD2. The CDR3 length is 16 residues. CDR1 and CDR2 from the germline V gene are KGHSH and LQKENI. The trim removed 6 bases at V and 5 bases at J, leaving 11 bases unmatched. The DNA of the CDR3 is TGTGCCAGCTCGAAACGGAGTAGCGGGGTGACCGGGGAGCTGTTTTTT. Residues: CASSKRSSGVTGELFF.

J is TRBJ1-1 and V is TRBV9; possible D gene TRBD1, 6 bases. The germline gives CDR1 SGDLS, CDR2 YYNGEE. Trimming cost V 7 bases and J 1 base, with 11 bases left between them. There are 13 residues in the CDR3. The CDR3 sequence: CASALGGNTEAFF. Written as DNA, the CDR3 is TGTGCCAGCGCTCTAGGGGGGAACACTGAAGCTTTCTTT.

The genes are TRBV6-6 and TRBJ1-6; no clear D gene. The CDR3 has 16 amino acids. Germline CDR1 reads MNHNY; CDR2 reads SVGAGI (reference sequence). V was trimmed by 1 base and J by 0 bases, leaving 7 bases between them. The CDR3 protein is CASSYLMSSYNSPLHF. The CDR3 bases are TGTGCCAGCAGTTACTTAATGAGCTCCTATAATTCACCCCTCCACTTT.

The rearrangement links TRBV6-5 to TRBJ2-7, with D maybe TRBD1 (5 bases). The CDR3 extends over 14 amino acids. The V gene's germline CDR1 is MNHEY and CDR2 SVGAGI. V was trimmed by 6 bases and J by 5 bases, leaving 17 bases between them. The chain's CDR3 is CASRLQAAQDEQYF. The CDR3 bases are TGTGCCAGCAGATTACAGGCGGCTCAGGACGAGCAGTACTTC.

The CDR3 protein is CASSWRVQDEQYF. The DNA for the CDR3 is TGCGCCAGCAGCTGGCGGGTGCAAGATGAGCAGTACTTC. The chain combines TRBV5-1 with TRBJ2-7, with D maybe TRBD2 (5 bases). Trimming took off 3 bases at V and 7 bases at J, with 14 bases between the two ends. The germline gives CDR1 SGHRS, CDR2 YFSETQ. This CDR3 has 13 amino acids.

V usage is TRBV6-5 and J usage is TRBJ2-5, with D uncertain. CDR3 length: 14 amino acids. From germline, CDR1 is MNHEY and CDR2 SVGAGI. Deletions cut 5 bases from V and 5 bases from J, with 15 bases between. CDR3 sequence: CASSAYSGRETQYF. In nucleotides, the CDR3 is TGTGCCAGCAGTGCCTACAGTGGTAGGGAGACCCAGTACTTC.